Below are 26 T cell receptor beta chains sequenced from a single sample in a study of T cells in Graves' hyperthyroidism and ophthalmopathy. Amplified TCR beta CDR3 regions came from RNA transcripts. Using the HTBI primer set, a first-round RT-PCR was run on the TCR CDR3. Each CDR3 protein is one row after TCRdb ran MiXCR on the multiplex PCR reads. The table lists almost 500,000 distinct CDR3 sequences, approximately 23% of them singletons. Sequencing used blood. Every receptor here comes from a woman in her 70s with Graves' ophthalmopathy.

Only a few counts were recorded for this clonotype. The chain couples TRBV24-1 to TRBJ2-2, with 8 bases aligning to TRBD1. J gave up 3 bases and V 0 bases, and 11 bases lay outside the gene matches. The CDR3 has 19 residues. Per germline, CDR1 KGHDR and CDR2 SFDVKD. The CDR3: CATSDLQVAGGLDTGELFF. Here the CDR3 DNA reads TGTGCCACCAGTGATTTGCAGGTGGCAGGGGGCCTGGACACCGGGGAGCTGTTTTTT.

This clonotype was seen many times. The genes are TRBV19 and TRBJ2-6; D call uncertain. Germline V gene lookup returns CDR1 LNHDA and CDR2 SQIVND (reference sequence). V was trimmed by 4 bases and J by 2 bases, leaving 9 bases between them. This CDR3 comprises 15 residues. The CDR3 loop is CASSNDMAGANVLTF. CDR3 in DNA: TGTGCCAGTAGTAACGACATGGCTGGGGCCAACGTCCTGACTTTC.

The V call is TRBV20-1, the J call TRBJ2-7, with unresolved D. CDR1 is DFQATT and CDR2 is SNEGSKA in the germline V gene (reference sequence). Trimming removed 5 bases at V and 2 bases at J, with 16 bases between. CDR3 length equals 14 residues. CDR3 sequence (DNA): TGCAGTGCTCTCCACCGCGGTGGGACCTACGAGCAGTACTTC. It codes for CSALHRGGTYEQYF.

This chain links TRBV5-6 with TRBJ1-5; D is perhaps TRBD1 (5 bases). The CDR3 is 14 amino acids. Germline CDR1 reads SGHDT; CDR2 reads YYEEEE. V was clipped by 1 base and J by 7 bases, with 12 bases between them. The CDR3: CASSLYWEGQPQHF. DNA for the CDR3: TGTGCCAGCAGCTTGTATTGGGAGGGGCAGCCCCAGCATTTT.

The chain joins TRBV7-8 to TRBJ2-5, with unresolved D. The closer fit of TRBJ2-1 to the DNA end suggests the J call may be wrong. This CDR3 spans 15 amino acids. The germline gives CDR1 SGHVS, CDR2 FQNEAQ. CDR3 region: CASSHAPGRQETQFF. CDR3 coding DNA: TGTGCCAGCAGCCATGCCCCGGGTCGGCAAGAGACCCAGTTCTTC.

The chain has TRBV28 and TRBJ1-6; unclear D gene. The germline V and J ends were trimmed by 1 base and 9 bases, with 7 bases remaining between them. This CDR3 spans 13 amino acids. Germline values: CDR1 MDHEN, CDR2 SYDVKM. The CDR3 DNA sequence: TGTGCCAGCAGTTTATCCCCTTCTTCACCCCTCCACTTT. It is translated as CASSLSPSSPLHF.

This clonotype occurred a few times. The chain joins TRBV20-1 to TRBJ1-1; no clear D. Germline CDR1 and CDR2: DFQATT and SNEGSKA (reference sequence). V gave up 4 bases and J gave up 6 bases, with 15 bases separating them. CDR3 length equals 13 residues. The chain's CDR3 is CSATSGPDAEAFF. The CDR3 nucleotides read TGCAGTGCTACTAGCGGCCCCGACGCTGAAGCTTTCTTT.

This chain joins TRBV19 and TRBJ1-2; no firm D call. V was pared by 0 bases and J by 2 bases, with 7 bases between. Per the germline V gene, CDR1 is LNHDA and CDR2 is SQIVND (reference sequence). The CDR3 sequence is 14 residues long. CDR3 sequence (DNA): TGTGCCAGTAGTATAGATCGCAGAAACTATGGCTACACCTTC. Translation: CASSIDRRNYGYTF.

J is TRBJ2-3 and V is TRBV7-3, with no clear D. Trimming removed 1 base at V and 3 bases at J, with 8 bases between. This CDR3 has 14 amino acids. Per germline, CDR1 SGHTA and CDR2 FQGTGA. CDR3 nucleotide sequence: TGTGCCAGCAGCTTAAATGCGCTTACAGATACGCAGTATTTT. This encodes CASSLNALTDTQYF.

This chain connects TRBV19 to TRBJ2-1, with 8 bases identical to TRBD2. The germline gives CDR1 LNHDA, CDR2 SQIVND (reference sequence). Trimming removed 3 bases from V and 3 bases from J; junction bases left unmatched: 7. The CDR3 runs 16 residues. The CDR3 nucleotides read TGTGCCAGTAGTATTGGGGGGACTAGAGACTACAATGAGCAGTTCTTC. It is translated as CASSIGGTRDYNEQFF.

In this sample, this clonotype turned up a few times. The J gene is TRBJ1-2, the V gene TRBV20-1; D is undetermined. CDR3 length equals 13 residues. Trimming shortened V by 0 bases and J by 1 base, and 6 bases separated the two germline ends. Germline-derived CDR1 and CDR2 are DFQATT and SNEGSKA (reference sequence). This CDR3 reads CSARDQDNYGYTF. The CDR3 nucleotides read TGCAGTGCTAGAGATCAGGATAACTATGGCTACACCTTC.

The V gene is TRBV20-1, the J gene TRBJ1-5; D is unclear. CDR3 length: 13 amino acids. Germline CDR1 DFQATT, CDR2 SNEGSKA (reference sequence). V was pared by 3 bases and J by 5 bases, with 11 bases between. The CDR3 DNA follows: TGCAGTGCTAGTAGGGTATCGGATCAGCCCCAGCATTTT. Translating gives CSASRVSDQPQHF.

This clonotype came up many times. V and J are TRBV24-1 and TRBJ2-1; D is possibly TRBD2 (5 bases). The CDR3 runs 13 residues. V lost 0 bases to trimming and J lost 10 bases, with 9 bases between them. Germline loops: CDR1 KGHDR, CDR2 SFDVKD. The CDR3 DNA is TGTGCCACCAGTGATTTGGGACTCAGAGAGCAGTTCTTC. As protein: CATSDLGLREQFF.

The chain combines TRBV30 with TRBJ2-1; TRBD2 agrees at 12 bases. The CDR3 is made up of 13 amino acids. CDR1 and CDR2 (germline): GTSNPN, SVGIG (reference sequence). V was clipped by 4 bases and J by 7 bases; unmatched bases: 2. The CDR3 DNA follows: TGTGCCTGGAAACTAGCGGGAGGTAATGAGCAGTTCTTC. Translating it yields CAWKLAGGNEQFF. The whole variable domain, filled in from reference TRBV30 and TRBJ2-1, reads SQTIHQWPATLVQPVGSPLSLECTVEGTSNPNLYWYRQAAGRGLQLLFYSVGIGQISSEVPQNLSASRPQDRQFILSSKKLLLSDSGFYLCAWKLAGGNEQFFGPGTRLTVL.

A few counts support this clonotype. This chain connects TRBV29-1 to TRBJ2-7, with D maybe TRBD2 (5 bases). The ends were cut back, 8 bases at V and 7 bases at J, with 12 bases in the middle. This CDR3 region has 10 residues. The germline gives CDR1 SQVTM, CDR2 ANQGSEA. CDR3 DNA: TGCAGCTCGAACGGGAAGGAGCAGTACTTC. It yields the protein CSSNGKEQYF.

This chain links TRBV20-1 with TRBJ1-5; D uncertain. This CDR3 has 15 residues. Germline V lookup: CDR1 DFQATT, CDR2 SNEGSKA (reference sequence). With 5 bases removed from V and 2 bases from J, the gap between germline ends came to 16 bases. CDR3 sequence: CSAVPQDLGNQPQHF. Here the CDR3 DNA reads TGCAGTGCTGTACCCCAGGATTTGGGCAATCAGCCCCAGCATTTT.

The chain recombines TRBV20-1 with TRBJ2-3; 10 nucleotides align to TRBD2. The trim removed 6 bases at V and 2 bases at J, leaving 8 bases unmatched. Germline V gene data show CDR1 as DFQATT and CDR2 as SNEGSKA (reference sequence). The CDR3 is made up of 15 amino acids. The CDR3 DNA is TGCAGTGCCCCCTTAGCGGGAGGCTACACAGATACGCAGTATTTT. Translated: CSAPLAGGYTDTQYF.

V gene TRBV7-9 combines with J gene TRBJ2-7; 8 positions match TRBD2. The V gene end was trimmed by 1 base and the J gene end by 3 bases; junction bases not matched to a gene: 8. The CDR3 extends over 16 amino acids. CDR1 is SEHNR, CDR2 FQNEAQ, per germline (reference sequence). CDR3 sequence reads: CASSLGFGGRFYEQYF. The CDR3 bases are TGTGCCAGCAGCTTAGGATTCGGCGGGAGGTTCTACGAGCAGTACTTC.

There are many counts of this clonotype. The chain links TRBV20-1 to TRBJ2-5; 7 bases fit TRBD2. J lost 9 bases, V lost 2 bases, and 12 bases had no gene match. This CDR3 has 14 residues. Germline CDR1 reads DFQATT; CDR2 reads SNEGSKA (reference sequence). The CDR3: CSARSRLAVPAQYF. The DNA for the CDR3 is TGCAGTGCTAGAAGTCGGCTAGCGGTACCTGCCCAGTACTTC.

J is TRBJ1-2 and V is TRBV11-3; no firm D call. From germline, CDR1 is SGHNT and CDR2 YENEEA. This CDR3 contains 15 residues. V shed 5 bases and J shed 7 bases, with 20 bases lying between them. CDR3 amino acids: CASSEKTRDVGGYTF. The CDR3 nucleotides read TGTGCCAGCAGCGAGAAGACACGCGACGTTGGTGGCTACACCTTC.

V and J are TRBV3-1 and TRBJ1-2, with TRBD1 identical over 11 bases. V lost 0 bases, J lost 5 bases, and 5 bases stayed unmatched. Germline loops: CDR1 LGHDT, CDR2 YNNKEL (reference sequence). The CDR3 length is 16 residues. As DNA, the CDR3 is TGTGCCAGCAGCCAAGATAGGACAGGGGGCAGGTATGGCTACACCTTC. Amino acids: CASSQDRTGGRYGYTF.

The sample holds a few counts of this clonotype. The V gene is TRBV19, the J gene TRBJ2-7; no clear D gene. Germline CDR1 and CDR2: LNHDA and SQIVND (reference sequence). CDR3 length: 14 residues. Trimming left V 1 base short and J 1 base short, with 8 bases between. CDR3 coding DNA: TGTGCCAGTAGTATAGGGGGTGCGTCCTACGAGCAGTACTTC. Its translation is CASSIGGASYEQYF.

This clonotype came up a few times. The V and J genes are TRBV20-1 and TRBJ1-4, with D perhaps matching TRBD1 (6 bases). The V gene lost 5 bases and the J gene lost 4 bases, with 17 bases spanning the gap. The CDR3 covers 15 residues. In germline, CDR1 is DFQATT, CDR2 SNEGSKA (reference sequence). CDR3 bases: TGCAGTGCTCGGCCGGGGGCAGGGTATAATGAAAAACTGTTTTTT. This codes for CSARPGAGYNEKLFF.

V usage is TRBV25-1 and J usage is TRBJ1-1; the match to TRBD1 covers 7 bases. The CDR3 consists of 14 residues. V lost 2 bases and J lost 6; bases outside the gene matches: 6. From germline, CDR1 is MGHDK and CDR2 SYGVNS. CDR3 region: CASSEVGGAAEAFF. The CDR3, as DNA: TGTGCCAGCAGTGAAGTAGGGGGCGCCGCTGAAGCTTTCTTT.

In this sample, this clonotype turned up many times. The V and J genes are TRBV3-1 and TRBJ1-1; D is unresolved. Per germline, CDR1 LGHDT and CDR2 YNNKEL (reference sequence). V lost 0 bases and J lost 3, with 14 bases in between. The CDR3 is 16 amino acids. CDR3 bases: TGTGCCAGCAGCCAAGATGCAGGCCCGAAAGACACTGAAGCTTTCTTT. It specifies CASSQDAGPKDTEAFF. Complete variable domain (other parts from reference TRBV3-1 and TRBJ1-1): DTAVSQTPKYLVTQMGNDKSIKCEQNLGHDTMYWYKQDSKKFLKIMFSYNNKELIINETVPNRFSPKSPDKAHLNLHINSLELGDSAVYFCASSQDAGPKDTEAFFGQGTRLTVV.

The chain uses TRBV30 and TRBJ2-1; tentative D call: TRBD1 (5 bases). V was shortened by 3 bases and J by 0 bases, with 12 bases between the two germline ends. The CDR3 has 15 amino acids. The germline CDR1 and CDR2 sequences are GTSNPN and SVGIG (reference sequence). The CDR3 DNA sequence: TGTGCCTGGAGCGGCTTAGGGGACTCCTACAATGAGCAGTTCTTC. It specifies CAWSGLGDSYNEQFF.